Presented here are 24 T cell receptor beta chains from one specimen sequenced in a study of read filtering for tumor transcriptome and immune sequencing. The library was built from about 400 ng RNA with molecular barcoded adaptors for alpha/delta and beta/gamma chains. TCRdb analysed the reads with MiXCR anew, one entry per CDR3 protein. Seen here are around 50,000 distinct CDR3 sequences, 20% to 25% observed once, and the top ten hold 17%. The sequenced material came from a population of CD138-negative cells sorted from bone marrow. The receptor source for this set is a donor aged 40 or over with multiple myeloma.

This clonotype occurred many times. The chain carries TRBV7-3 and TRBJ2-1; the match to TRBD1 covers 10 bases. Germline V gene data show CDR1 as SGHTA and CDR2 as FQGTGA. This CDR3 is built from 15 residues. Trimming removed 4 bases from V and 7 bases from J; junction bases left unmatched: 7. DNA for the CDR3: TGTGCCAGCAGCTCGCCGACAGGGGGCAGGAATGAGCAGTTCTTC. This gives the protein CASSSPTGGRNEQFF.

This clonotype was seen at least ten times. This rearrangement joins TRBV5-4 to TRBJ2-7, with D uncertain. Germline CDR1 is SGHNT and CDR2 is YYREEE (reference sequence). CDR3 size: 15 residues. Deletions cut 4 bases from V and 5 bases from J, with 19 bases between. The CDR3 region is CASSPVWGSVNEQYF. The CDR3 DNA is TGTGCCAGCAGCCCTGTATGGGGTAGTGTCAACGAGCAGTACTTC.

This clonotype was found a few times. The chain combines TRBV28 with TRBJ2-2, with 7 bases fitting TRBD2. The V segment lost 5 bases and the J segment 4 bases; nucleotides outside the gene matches: 7. The CDR3 sequence is 15 residues long. CDR1 and CDR2 from the germline V gene are MDHEN and SYDVKM. As DNA, the CDR3 is TGTGCCAGCAGTCTTATCGGGGGGTTCACCGGGGAGCTGTTTTTT. Protein sequence: CASSLIGGFTGELFF.

This clonotype was seen many times. The chain employs TRBV7-6 and TRBJ2-1; 7 bases agree with TRBD2. Looked up from germline, CDR1 is SGHVS and CDR2 is FNYEAQ. The J segment lost 2 bases and the V segment lost 1 base, leaving 5 bases of the junction unmatched. This CDR3 has 16 amino acids. CDR3 nucleotides: TGTGCCAGCAGCTTAGATGGCGGGGGAACCTACAATGAGCAGTTCTTC. It translates to CASSLDGGGTYNEQFF.

V is TRBV7-2 and J is TRBJ2-3; 8 bases align to TRBD2. After removal of 5 bases from V and 0 bases from J, the junction contained 7 bases not matched to a gene. Germline CDR1 reads SGHTA; CDR2 reads FQGNSA. The CDR3 runs 16 residues. The CDR3 sequence: CASSPGLAPSTDTQYF. DNA for the CDR3: TGTGCCAGCAGCCCAGGACTAGCACCTAGCACAGATACGCAGTATTTT.

This clonotype rates as medium-sized (0.01 to 0.1%). This chain uses TRBV7-3 with TRBJ2-7; 7 bases agree with TRBD2. CDR3 length: 14 amino acids. The germline V gene encodes CDR1 SGHTA and CDR2 FQGTGA. V dropped 0 bases and J dropped 5; count of bases not matched to a gene: 4. CDR3 in amino acids: CASSLTGGTNEQYF. In nucleotides, the CDR3 is TGTGCCAGCAGCTTAACTGGCGGGACTAACGAGCAGTACTTC. Combining the CDR3 with reference TRBV7-3 and TRBJ2-7 gives the whole variable domain GAGVSQTPSNKVTEKGKYVELRCDPISGHTALYWYRQSLGQGPEFLIYFQGTGAADDSGLPNDRFFAVRPEGSVSTLKIQRTERGDSAVYLCASSLTGGTNEQYFGPGTRLTVT.

In its sample, this clonotype was seen many times. The J gene is TRBJ2-1, the V gene TRBV12-3 or TRBV12-4, with a possible D match to TRBD1 (5 bases). Trimming removed 7 bases at V and 6 bases at J, with 19 bases between. CDR3 size: 15 residues. The CDR3 DNA is TGTGCCAGCACGGGCTCAGGGCCCTACGGCAATGAGCAGTTCTTC. Residues: CASTGSGPYGNEQFF.

This clonotype was recorded many times. The V and J genes are TRBV28 and TRBJ2-7; TRBD1 aligns across 9 bases. With 3 bases clipped from V and 5 bases from J, the junction kept 14 bases outside the gene matches. This CDR3 has 17 amino acids. Germline V gene lookup returns CDR1 MDHEN and CDR2 SYDVKM. CDR3 protein: CASSFPWIDRGWNEQYF. CDR3 nucleotides: TGTGCCAGCAGTTTTCCATGGATTGACAGGGGGTGGAACGAGCAGTACTTC.

The rearrangement joins TRBV20-1 to TRBJ2-2; TRBD2 aligns across 7 bases. The CDR3 is made up of 15 amino acids. J was trimmed by 3 bases and V by 6 bases; bases with no gene match: 10. Germline V gives CDR1 DFQATT, CDR2 SNEGSKA (reference sequence). The CDR3 sequence: CSACLAVGDTGELFF. The CDR3 DNA follows: TGCAGTGCCTGTCTAGCGGTTGGAGACACCGGGGAGCTGTTTTTT.

This clonotype was found a few times. This could be a read error, since a much larger clone is one nucleotide away. The V call is TRBV12-3 or TRBV12-4, the J call TRBJ1-6, with 7 bases fitting TRBD1. J lost 6 bases, V lost 7 bases, and 6 bases had no gene match. There are 14 residues in the CDR3. CDR3 sequence reads: CASNTGAINSPLHF. The CDR3 DNA follows: TGTGCCAGCAACACAGGGGCTATTAATTCACCCCTCCACTTT.

At least ten counts were recorded for this clonotype. J is TRBJ2-5 and V is TRBV28, with D maybe TRBD1 (6 bases). The CDR3 runs to 14 residues. Germline CDR1 is MDHEN and CDR2 is SYDVKM. Between the trimmed V and J ends, which lost 5 bases and 5 bases, there was a span of 15 bases. The CDR3 reads CASSQGTPGETQYF. CDR3 nucleotide sequence: TGTGCCAGCAGTCAAGGGACACCTGGGGAGACCCAGTACTTC.

This clonotype appeared many times. The chain couples TRBV12-3 or TRBV12-4 to TRBJ2-4; 7 positions match TRBD2. With 5 bases clipped from V and 3 bases from J, the junction kept 7 bases outside the gene matches. The CDR3 totals 15 residues. CDR3 in amino acids: CASSLGRASKNIQYF. CDR3 DNA: TGTGCCAGCAGTCTTGGGAGGGCCAGCAAAAACATTCAGTACTTC.

There are many counts of this clonotype. The chain has TRBV30 and TRBJ2-1; unclear D gene. This CDR3 comprises 11 residues. In germline, CDR1 is GTSNPN, CDR2 SVGIG (reference sequence). Trimming stripped 3 bases from V and 6 bases from J, with 6 bases between. The CDR3, as DNA: TGTGCCTGGAGGGCCGGCAATGAGCAGTTCTTC. The encoded protein is CAWRAGNEQFF.

This clonotype occurred many times. The V gene is TRBV7-9, the J gene TRBJ2-5, with 8 bases fitting TRBD1. The germline CDR1 and CDR2 sequences are SEHNR and FQNEAQ (reference sequence). The CDR3 is 18 residues long. The V segment lost 5 bases and the J segment 3 bases; nucleotides outside the gene matches: 17. The CDR3 bases are TGTGCCAGCAGCCTACGTCCCGCCTCCGGGACAGGAAAAGAGACCCAGTACTTC. This translates into CASSLRPASGTGKETQYF.

This clonotype was detected many times. V and J are TRBV10-1 and TRBJ2-7; possibly TRBD2 for D (6 bases). V lost 3 bases and J lost 7, with 16 bases in between. The CDR3 has 14 residues. Germline CDR1 and CDR2: WNHNN and SYGVQD (reference sequence). The DNA of the CDR3 is TGCGCCAGCAGTGAACAACGACAGAGCGGGGAGCAGTACTTC. Translated: CASSEQRQSGEQYF.

This clonotype was detected ten times or more. J is TRBJ2-7 and V is TRBV6-2 or TRBV6-3; 7 positions agree with TRBD2. The CDR3 is made up of 14 amino acids. V lost 7 bases, J lost 2 bases, and 8 bases stayed unmatched. Germline CDR1 and CDR2: MNHEY and SVGEGT. CDR3 loop: CASIPSGAAYEQYF. Written as DNA, the CDR3 is TGTGCCAGCATCCCGAGCGGGGCCGCCTACGAGCAGTACTTC.

This clonotype was seen a handful of times. This sequence joins TRBV2 and TRBJ1-1; TRBD1 might be the D (5 bases). Trimming took off 5 bases at V and 3 bases at J, with 13 bases between the two ends. Germline CDR1 is SNHLY and CDR2 is FYNNEI. This CDR3 comprises 14 residues. The CDR3 region has the DNA TGTGCCAGCAGTCCAGGGTACGCGGACACTGAAGCTTTCTTT. This translates into CASSPGYADTEAFF.

This clonotype has ten or more counts. This rearrangement joins TRBV20-1 to TRBJ2-2; TRBD1 might be the D (7 bases). Per the germline V gene, CDR1 is DFQATT and CDR2 is SNEGSKA (reference sequence). Trimming removed 6 bases at V and 3 bases at J, with 14 bases between. The CDR3 has 14 amino acids. The CDR3 region has the DNA TGCAGTGCGCGGGGACAGCTCGACACCGGGGAGCTGTTTTTT. Encoded protein: CSARGQLDTGELFF.

This chain uses TRBV7-8 with TRBJ1-4, with a possible D match to TRBD1 (5 bases). Germline V gene lookup returns CDR1 SGHVS and CDR2 FQNEAQ. The ends were cut back, 6 bases at V and 7 bases at J, with 15 bases in the middle. This CDR3 is built from 14 residues. The CDR3 loop is CASRPKGPAEKLFF. CDR3 nucleotide sequence: TGTGCCAGCAGACCAAAGGGGCCGGCTGAAAAACTGTTTTTT.

This clonotype was counted at least ten times. The rearrangement joins TRBV5-1 to TRBJ2-3; TRBD2 aligns across 7 bases. V dropped 3 bases and J dropped 6; count of bases not matched to a gene: 4. From germline, CDR1 is SGHRS and CDR2 YFSETQ. The CDR3 loop spans 13 amino acids. CDR3 sequence (DNA): TGCGCCAGCAGCTCGACTAGCTACGATACGCAGTATTTT. Protein sequence: CASSSTSYDTQYF.

By share, this clonotype ranks as medium-sized. The rearrangement joins TRBV7-9 to TRBJ2-1, with unresolved D. Trimming removed 3 bases at V and 7 bases at J, with 10 bases between. Germline CDR1 SEHNR, CDR2 FQNEAQ (reference sequence). CDR3 length equals 13 residues. The CDR3 region is CASSFGSWNEQFF. CDR3 nucleotide sequence: TGTGCCAGCAGCTTCGGATCATGGAATGAGCAGTTCTTC.

This clonotype was found many times. V is TRBV12-3 or TRBV12-4 and J is TRBJ2-7, with D unresolved. V was clipped by 3 bases and J by 7 bases, with 7 bases between them. The CDR3 is 11 amino acids. DNA of the CDR3: TGTGCCAGCAGTTTCCGAGGAGAGCAGTACTTC. This codes for CASSFRGEQYF.

This clonotype was seen at least ten times. The rearrangement uses TRBV28 and TRBJ2-5, with D perhaps being TRBD1 or TRBD2 (5 bases each). CDR3 size: 14 residues. Between the trimmed V and J ends, which lost 10 bases and 1 base, there was a span of 16 bases. Germline CDR1 reads MDHEN; CDR2 reads SYDVKM. CDR3 nucleotide sequence: TGTGCCACCTCATGGGACGCCGTCCAAGAGACCCAGTACTTC. Protein sequence: CATSWDAVQETQYF.

This clonotype has a count of ten or more. The CDR3 sequence: CASTYPGGQWDQETQYF. CDR3 nucleotides: TGTGCCAGCACCTACCCCGGAGGGCAGTGGGACCAAGAGACCCAGTACTTC. The chain has TRBV11-2 and TRBJ2-5; perhaps TRBD2 as D (6 bases). The CDR3 covers 17 residues. Germline loops: CDR1 SGHAT, CDR2 FQNNGV. Trimming removed 7 bases at V and 0 bases at J, with 21 bases between.